The 25 T cell receptor beta chains listed next were all sequenced from one sample in a study of T cell responses to AZD1222 COVID-19 vaccine. Some clones are missing from TCRdb's copy, which holds only in-frame ones; the method was immunoSEQ multiplex PCR. There are 150,000 to 200,000 clones in the sample; 90% to 95% occur only once, and about 1% lies in the top ten. Sample: peripheral blood, taken on day 0 of AZD1222 vaccination. The receptors here all came from an adult in good health.

This clone was observed a few times. The rearrangement uses TRBV6-5 and TRBJ1-1, with D maybe TRBD1 (5 bases). V lost 6 bases, J lost 6 bases, and 14 bases lay in between. Germline loops: CDR1 MNHEY, CDR2 SVGAGI. The CDR3 extends over 13 amino acids. The CDR3 DNA sequence: TGTGCCAGCAGAGGGACTTCGGGGTCTGAAGCTTTCTTT. Its translation: CASRGTSGSEAFF.

This chain connects TRBV14 to TRBJ1-2, with D maybe TRBD1 (6 bases). CDR1 SGHDN and CDR2 FVKESK come from the germline V gene. The V gene lost 2 bases and the J gene lost 4 bases, with 14 bases spanning the gap. CDR3 length: 15 amino acids. The DNA for the CDR3 is TGTGCCAGCAGCCAATCACAGGGATACGGCTATGGCTACACCTTC. Its translation: CASSQSQGYGYGYTF.

The chain couples TRBV5-6 to TRBJ1-1, with 8 bases lining up with TRBD1. The CDR3 is made up of 16 amino acids. V lost 0 bases and J lost 2; bases outside the gene matches: 6. Germline values: CDR1 SGHDT, CDR2 YYEEEE. CDR3 region: CASSLGDRPFNTEAFF. The CDR3 DNA reads as TGTGCCAGCAGCTTGGGGGACAGGCCATTCAACACTGAAGCTTTCTTT.

This rearrangement joins TRBV11-2 to TRBJ1-1; perhaps TRBD1 as D (5 bases). CDR1 and CDR2 (germline): SGHAT, FQNNGV. Trimming left V 5 bases short and J 10 bases short, with 14 bases between. The CDR3 runs to 12 residues. The CDR3 is CASSPDSGIAFF. In nucleotides, the CDR3 is TGTGCCAGCAGCCCGGACTCAGGGATAGCTTTCTTT.

The V gene is TRBV5-4, the J gene TRBJ1-1; D is undetermined. The V and J ends lost 0 bases and 5 bases respectively, with 20 bases between them. From germline, CDR1 is SGHNT and CDR2 YYREEE (reference sequence). There are 17 residues in the CDR3. The CDR3 coding sequence is TGTGCCAGCAGCTTGGGAGCCGGGAGACCTACGGGGACTGAAGCTTTCTTT. Translated, it gives CASSLGAGRPTGTEAFF.

The chain uses TRBV11-2 and TRBJ1-2; TRBD1 matches 7 bases. Germline assignment: CDR1 SGHAT and CDR2 FQNNGV. The CDR3 has 16 residues. V lost 2 bases and J lost 6; bases outside the gene matches: 12. CDR3 in amino acids: CASSLIPTGSSNGYTF. The DNA for the CDR3 is TGTGCCAGCAGCTTAATCCCGACAGGGTCATCAAATGGCTACACCTTC.

V usage is TRBV24-1 and J usage is TRBJ2-5, with D tentatively TRBD1 (6 bases). Germline loops: CDR1 KGHDR, CDR2 SFDVKD. The CDR3 has 15 residues. The ends were cut back, 3 bases at V and 5 bases at J, with 15 bases in the middle. The CDR3 here is CATSDPRGPGETQYF. The DNA of the CDR3 is TGTGCCACCAGTGATCCCAGGGGCCCCGGGGAGACCCAGTACTTC.

CDR3 in amino acids: CASSPPETFMNTEAFF. The CDR3 nucleotides read TGTGCCAGCAGCCCCCCAGAAACCTTCATGAACACTGAAGCTTTCTTT. The rearrangement joins TRBV6-2 or TRBV6-3 to TRBJ1-1; D is ambiguous. This CDR3 is 16 amino acids long. CDR1 and CDR2 (germline): MNHEY, SVGEGT. Between the trimmed V and J ends, which lost 6 bases and 0 bases, there was a span of 17 bases.

The chain employs TRBV20-1 and TRBJ1-2, with D possibly TRBD1 on 6 matching bases. With 3 bases removed from V and 4 bases from J, the gap between germline ends came to 15 bases. Germline V lookup: CDR1 DFQATT, CDR2 SNEGSKA (reference sequence). The CDR3 extends over 14 amino acids. The CDR3 nucleotides read TGCAGTGCTAGTATACAGGGCCCTGTCTATGGCTACACCTTC. It specifies CSASIQGPVYGYTF.

The chain employs TRBV5-1 and TRBJ2-3, with 8 nucleotides matching TRBD1. The CDR3 length is 16 residues. Trimming took 4 bases from V and 0 from J; bases not matched to a gene: 7. From germline, CDR1 is SGHRS and CDR2 YFSETQ. CDR3 nucleotide sequence: TGCGCCAGCAGCGCCAGGGGGCCACCTAGCACAGATACGCAGTATTTT. It encodes CASSARGPPSTDTQYF.

The chain carries TRBV19 and TRBJ2-1; D not resolved. V lost 2 bases to trimming and J lost 6 bases, with 11 bases between them. Germline values: CDR1 LNHDA, CDR2 SQIVND (reference sequence). The CDR3 covers 14 residues. The CDR3 DNA sequence: TGTGCCAGTAGTATAATCGCGGTCCCCAATGAGCAGTTCTTC. Its translation is CASSIIAVPNEQFF.

The V gene is TRBV19, the J gene TRBJ1-2; no clear D gene. Trimming removed 7 bases at V and 1 base at J, with 16 bases between. This CDR3 region has 15 residues. CDR1 is LNHDA, CDR2 SQIVND, per germline (reference sequence). In DNA, the CDR3 is TGTGCCAGTACCCTCAGTCGATACCTTAACTATGGCTACACCTTC. It translates to CASTLSRYLNYGYTF.

This chain joins TRBV30 and TRBJ1-2, with D hard to call. Trimming took off 1 base at V and 4 bases at J, with 7 bases between the two ends. The CDR3 has 12 residues. Germline V gene lookup returns CDR1 GTSNPN and CDR2 SVGIG (reference sequence). CDR3 nucleotide sequence: TGTGCCTGGAGTGATTCCGTCTATGGCTACACCTTC. Translation: CAWSDSVYGYTF.

This rearrangement joins TRBV7-2 to TRBJ1-3, with a possible D match to TRBD1 (5 bases). Germline lookup yields CDR1 SGHTA and CDR2 FQGNSA. The CDR3 is made up of 16 amino acids. V was shortened by 1 base and J by 3 bases, with 13 bases between the two germline ends. In nucleotides, the CDR3 is TGTGCCAGCAGCTTAGACCGGGGCTCAGGTGGAAACACCATATATTTT. Protein sequence: CASSLDRGSGGNTIYF.

The gene calls are TRBV6-5 and TRBJ2-7, with 9 bases identical to TRBD1. V shed 5 bases, J shed 1 base, and the junction held 3 bases outside the gene matches. Germline CDR1 reads MNHEY; CDR2 reads SVGAGI. The CDR3 loop spans 14 amino acids. CDR3: CASSPTGGSYEQYF. The CDR3 bases are TGTGCCAGCAGTCCGACAGGGGGTTCCTACGAGCAGTACTTC.

J is TRBJ1-3 and V is TRBV12-3 or TRBV12-4; no reliable D call. The CDR3 totals 11 residues. V shed 2 bases and J shed 10 bases, with 6 bases lying between them. The CDR3 coding sequence is TGTGCCAGCAGTTTAACGAGAACCATATATTTT. Amino acid sequence: CASSLTRTIYF.

The gene calls are TRBV15 and TRBJ2-1; D not resolved. V was shortened by 1 base and J by 7 bases, with 14 bases between the two germline ends. Germline lookup yields CDR1 LNHNV and CDR2 YYDKDF (reference sequence). The CDR3 loop spans 15 amino acids. The CDR3 region is CATSRGAAGKNEQFF. DNA for the CDR3: TGTGCCACCAGCAGAGGGGCCGCAGGAAAAAATGAGCAGTTCTTC.

The V call is TRBV11-3, the J call TRBJ2-1; D is possibly TRBD2 (5 bases). There are 17 residues in the CDR3. Germline V CDR1 and CDR2: SGHNT, YENEEA. The V end was cut by 2 bases, the J end by 2 bases, with 16 bases between. CDR3 residues: CASSLSVSRVPYNEQFF. The CDR3 nucleotides are TGTGCCAGCAGCTTATCGGTATCGAGGGTCCCCTACAATGAGCAGTTCTTC.

The rearrangement uses TRBV4-1 and TRBJ1-2, with D perhaps matching TRBD1 (6 bases). Between the trimmed V and J ends, which lost 5 bases and 3 bases, there was a span of 16 bases. This CDR3 region has 15 residues. Germline loops: CDR1 MGHRA, CDR2 YSYEKL. The CDR3 DNA follows: TGCGCCAGCAGCGACCAAACAGGGAACCACTATGGCTACACCTTC. As protein: CASSDQTGNHYGYTF.

The chain has TRBV2 and TRBJ1-3; D may be TRBD1 (5 bases). The germline CDR1 and CDR2 sequences are SNHLY and FYNNEI. The V gene lost 8 bases and the J gene lost 4 bases, with 12 bases spanning the gap. The CDR3 runs 13 residues. In DNA, the CDR3 is TGTGCCAGCGCCCCGGACAAAGGAAACACCATATATTTT. This gives the protein CASAPDKGNTIYF.

The V and J genes are TRBV3-1 (or the pseudogene TRBV3-2) and TRBJ1-2, with 8 bases identical to TRBD1. This CDR3 contains 15 residues. Per germline, CDR1 LGHDT and CDR2 YNNKEL (reference sequence). Unmatched junction bases numbered 9, after V lost 0 bases and J lost 9 bases. CDR3 in amino acids: CASSQDSGTGPSYTF. DNA for the CDR3: TGTGCCAGCAGCCAAGATTCGGGGACAGGACCTAGCTACACCTTC.

The gene calls are TRBV29-1 and TRBJ2-1; 7 positions agree with TRBD2. This CDR3 has 16 amino acids. Germline trimming cut 2 bases from V and 0 bases from J; bases unmatched to any gene: 7. Germline CDR1 SQVTM, CDR2 ANQGSEA. CDR3 loop: CSVEQRTSISYNEQFF. The DNA for the CDR3 is TGCAGCGTTGAACAGAGGACTAGTATCTCCTACAATGAGCAGTTCTTC.

The CDR3 DNA sequence: TGTGCCAGCAGCTTCGCATCGGGAATCGGAGGAAACACCATATATTTT. Translated, it gives CASSFASGIGGNTIYF. The genes are TRBV5-8 and TRBJ1-3, with no clear D. The length of the CDR3 is 16 residues. From germline, CDR1 is SGHTS and CDR2 YDEGEE. The V and J ends lost 2 bases and 4 bases respectively, with 16 bases between them.

The chain joins TRBV2 to TRBJ1-3, with D possibly matching TRBD1 (6 bases). This CDR3 is 16 amino acids long. V was shortened by 4 bases and J by 2 bases, with 15 bases between the two germline ends. Germline V gene lookup returns CDR1 SNHLY and CDR2 FYNNEI. The CDR3 is CASSVNRQATGNTIYF. Here the CDR3 DNA reads TGTGCCAGCAGTGTTAATCGACAGGCGACTGGAAACACCATATATTTT. The full variable domain, completed using reference TRBV2 and TRBJ1-3, is EPEVTQTPSHQVTQMGQEVILRCVPISNHLYFYWYRQILGQKVEFLVSFYNNEISEKSEIFDDQFSVERPDGSNFTLKIRSTKLEDSAMYFCASSVNRQATGNTIYFGEGSWLTVV.

The J gene is TRBJ1-1, the V gene TRBV5-8, with D maybe TRBD1 (6 bases). The CDR3 loop spans 15 amino acids. Germline CDR1 is SGHTS and CDR2 is YDEGEE. The germline V and J ends were trimmed by 1 base and 11 bases, with 21 bases remaining between them. In nucleotides, the CDR3 is TGTGCCAGCAGCTTGAGGGTACGGCAGGGGCGGTCCGCTTTCTTT. This gives the protein CASSLRVRQGRSAFF.